This passage covers 15 T cell receptor beta chains from one sample sequenced in a study of identical twins. TCRdb recomputed calls from the 5' RACE reads with MiXCR, one row per CDR3 protein. The repertoire holds roughly 720,000 distinct CDR3 sequences, with 18% as singletons. The sample was also reused in another study, on T cells expressing NK-cell markers.

The sequencing sample was made of PBMCs. These receptors all stem from a woman under 30 in good health.

This clonotype was found a few times. The chain is built from TRBV18 and TRBJ2-7, with 12 bases matching TRBD1. CDR1 and CDR2 from the germline V gene are KGHSH and LQKENI. With V trimmed by 3 bases and J by 5 bases, 8 bases remained unmatched. This CDR3 contains 16 residues. The CDR3 nucleotides are TGTGCCAGCTCACCTCAGCCCGGGACAGGGGGCCACGAGCAGTACTTC. As protein: CASSPQPGTGGHEQYF.

This chain links TRBV9 with TRBJ1-2, with 7 bases identical to TRBD1. In germline, CDR1 is SGDLS, CDR2 YYNGEE. The CDR3 extends over 14 amino acids. J was trimmed by 2 bases and V by 3 bases; bases with no gene match: 4. The CDR3 sequence is CASSAQQGNYGYTF. The CDR3 DNA reads TGTGCCAGCAGCGCCCAACAGGGGAACTATGGCTACACCTTC.

The CDR3 DNA is TGCAGCGTTGAAGTGCATCAAGAGACCCAGTACTTC. Translating it yields CSVEVHQETQYF. The chain employs TRBV29-1 and TRBJ2-5; D is unclear. The CDR3 loop spans 12 amino acids. Trimming took off 1 base at V and 2 bases at J, with 5 bases between the two ends. Germline lookup yields CDR1 SQVTM and CDR2 ANQGSEA.

V usage is TRBV18 and J usage is TRBJ2-2, with D possibly matching TRBD1 (6 bases). Germline V CDR1 and CDR2: KGHSH, LQKENI. The CDR3 is 15 amino acids. The V end lost 6 bases, the J end lost 8 bases, and 19 bases lay between the germline ends. The CDR3 here is CASSERTATAGELFF. The CDR3 nucleotides read TGTGCCAGCTCCGAAAGGACAGCCACGGCAGGGGAGCTGTTTTTT.

This clonotype has at least ten counts. This chain joins TRBV20-1 and TRBJ2-7; possible D gene TRBD2, 5 bases. CDR1 and CDR2 from the germline V gene are DFQATT and SNEGSKA (reference sequence). The CDR3 is 12 amino acids. Trimming took 0 bases from V and 3 from J, leaving 6 bases between them. The CDR3 DNA reads as TGCAGTGCTAGAGATCGGGACTACGAGCAGTACTTC. Translating it yields CSARDRDYEQYF.

This clonotype was observed at least ten times. The rearrangement uses TRBV12-3 or TRBV12-4 and TRBJ1-2; tentative D call: TRBD1 (6 bases). CDR3 length: 12 residues. With 7 bases removed from V and 8 bases from J, the gap between germline ends came to 14 bases. CDR3 in amino acids: CASNRETGGYTF. CDR3 DNA sequence: TGTGCCAGCAACAGGGAGACGGGGGGCTACACCTTC.

This chain uses TRBV4-2 with TRBJ2-1; D uncertain. The CDR3 has 13 residues. CDR1 and CDR2 (germline): LGHNA, YNFKEQ. Between the trimmed V and J ends, which lost 1 base and 9 bases, there was a span of 10 bases. DNA of the CDR3: TGTGCCAGCAGCCAAGGGAGAGAGGTTGAGCAGTTCTTC. Protein product: CASSQGREVEQFF.

The V call is TRBV5-1, the J call TRBJ2-1; D remains unclear. The V gene lost 4 bases and the J gene lost 9 bases, with 14 bases spanning the gap. This CDR3 spans 13 amino acids. Germline V gene lookup returns CDR1 SGHRS and CDR2 YFSETQ. CDR3 residues: CASSPYPGSEQFF. In nucleotides, the CDR3 is TGCGCCAGCAGCCCCTACCCGGGCAGTGAGCAGTTCTTC.

The J gene is TRBJ2-7, the V gene TRBV6-5; weak D call: TRBD2 (6 bases). Between the trimmed V and J ends, which lost 4 bases and 2 bases, there was a span of 12 bases. This CDR3 comprises 14 residues. In germline, CDR1 is MNHEY, CDR2 SVGAGI. The CDR3 reads CASSWDFQAYEQYF. CDR3 in DNA: TGTGCCAGCAGTTGGGACTTCCAGGCCTACGAGCAGTACTTC.

This clonotype was recorded a few times. The chain carries TRBV2 and TRBJ2-7; D is unresolved. Trimming took off 6 bases at V and 5 bases at J, with 14 bases between the two ends. The CDR3 has 13 residues. CDR1 is SNHLY, CDR2 FYNNEI, per germline. The CDR3 loop reads CASSRALLHEQYF. CDR3 nucleotides: TGTGCCAGCAGCCGGGCCCTACTTCACGAGCAGTACTTC.

This clonotype was seen a few times. The chain is built from TRBV20-1 and TRBJ2-1, with 12 bases matching TRBD2. With 0 bases clipped from V and 6 bases from J, the junction kept 9 bases outside the gene matches. Per the germline V gene, CDR1 is DFQATT and CDR2 is SNEGSKA (reference sequence). The CDR3 is 17 amino acids. This chain's CDR3 is CSARDPSGGALGNEQFF. The CDR3 region has the DNA TGCAGTGCTAGAGATCCTAGCGGGGGGGCATTGGGCAATGAGCAGTTCTTC.

The chain joins TRBV6-6 to TRBJ2-1, with a possible D match to TRBD2 (6 bases). Germline V gene sequence: CDR1 MNHNY, CDR2 SVGAGI (reference sequence). The CDR3 is 13 residues long. The V gene lost 8 bases and the J gene lost 9 bases, with 17 bases spanning the gap. CDR3 sequence reads: CASRYSGVGEQFF. DNA of the CDR3: TGTGCCAGCCGGTACTCGGGGGTAGGTGAGCAGTTCTTC.

V gene TRBV10-3 combines with J gene TRBJ2-2; the match to TRBD1 covers 9 bases. Losses at the gene ends were 4 bases for V and 1 base for J; bases not matched to a gene: 1. This CDR3 has 15 amino acids. Germline lookup yields CDR1 ENHRY and CDR2 SYGVKD. The CDR3 nucleotides are TGTGCCATCAGTGGGACAGGGGTGAACACCGGGGAGCTGTTTTTT. Amino acids: CAISGTGVNTGELFF.

The gene calls are TRBV6-5 and TRBJ1-2, with D possibly matching TRBD1 (6 bases). V lost 6 bases, J lost 8 bases, and 13 bases lay in between. Germline values: CDR1 MNHEY, CDR2 SVGAGI. There are 12 residues in the CDR3. CDR3 nucleotides: TGTGCCAGCAGCCAGGGGCTTGACGGCTACACCTTC. It specifies CASSQGLDGYTF.

This clonotype was observed at least ten times. The V call is TRBV7-9, the J call TRBJ1-4; weak D call: TRBD1 (5 bases). The ends were cut back, 2 bases at V and 5 bases at J, with 9 bases in the middle. The CDR3 spans 14 residues. Germline loops: CDR1 SEHNR, CDR2 FQNEAQ (reference sequence). The CDR3 loop is CASSLQGVNEKLFF. In DNA, the CDR3 is TGTGCCAGCAGCTTACAGGGTGTAAATGAAAAACTGTTTTTT.